This T cell receptor (beta chain) appears in the sequencing data of a study of neurological immune-mediated disorders. At the level of the study: Relapsing-remitting disease affected approximately 31, and secondary progressive 3, of roughly 35 multiple sclerosis patients.

A total of 2 million PBMCs stored at -80 degrees C provided the unsorted libraries. At least ten counts were recorded for this clonotype. Its antigen is still unknown. MiXCR, applied by TCRdb to the 5' RACE reads, yields one record per CDR3 protein. The sample carries under 85,000 distinct CDR3 sequences, approximately 5.3% recorded once. CDR1 SGHDT and CDR2 YYEEEE come from the germline V gene. Trimming took off 0 bases at V and 5 bases at J, with 13 bases between the two ends. The CDR3 has 15 amino acids. Study findings and constraints: Phylogenetic grouping assigned the repertoires of 18 of 34 multiple sclerosis patients to one related-CDR3 cluster, which constitutes a possible signature.

This TCR was recovered from a human donor with multiple sclerosis. The donor label of this sample is uncertain. Sequenced input: PBMCs. This chain uses TRBV5-6 with TRBJ2-3; D possibly corresponds to TRBD2 (6 bases). The CDR3 protein is CASSLESGRRDTQYF. In nucleotides, the CDR3 is TGTGCCAGCAGCTTGGAATCAGGGAGGCGAGATACGCAGTATTTT.